The 2 T cell receptor beta chains below were found in one sample sequenced in a study of Graves' ophthalmopathy and Graves' hyperthyroidism. CDR3 regions of TCR beta were amplified from RNA transcripts. First-round RT-PCR used HTBI primers; second-round multiplex PCR followed. TCRdb itself ran the multiplex PCR reads through MiXCR, one entry per CDR3 protein. Of about 550,000 distinct CDR3 sequences listed, roughly 40% were seen once; the top ten hold 3.5% to 5%. Sequenced sample: peripheral blood or thyroid tissue (not recorded which). These TCRs come from an adult man with Graves' hyperthyroidism.

The table lists this clonotype with many counts. The chain links TRBV2 to TRBJ1-4, with D unresolved. Germline CDR1 reads SNHLY; CDR2 reads FYNNEI. The V end was cut by 3 bases, the J end by 8 bases, with 13 bases between. The CDR3 length is 14 residues. The CDR3 is CASSDWATEEKLFF. The CDR3 nucleotides read TGTGCCAGCAGTGATTGGGCTACGGAGGAAAAACTGTTTTTT.

This clonotype showed up many times. The chain employs TRBV7-8 and TRBJ2-5; 13 nucleotides agree with TRBD2. Per the germline V gene, CDR1 is SGHVS and CDR2 is FQNEAQ. With V trimmed by 5 bases and J by 5 bases, 5 bases remained unmatched. This CDR3 is 15 amino acids long. The CDR3 sequence is CASSRTSGREETQYF. CDR3 DNA: TGTGCCAGCAGCCGGACTAGCGGGAGAGAGGAGACCCAGTACTTC.